The 14 T cell receptor beta chains below were found in one sample sequenced in a study of control samples from healthy donors and cancer patients. Measured with immunoSEQ multiplex PCR; TCRdb has only the in-frame clones, and not every one. The sample has around 83,000 clones; more than 85% are singletons. Sequenced sample: PBMCs. Source of these receptors: a woman in her thirties or forties with lung cancer.

The chain has TRBV5-1 and TRBJ2-3; 9 bases fit TRBD2. The CDR3 covers 16 residues. J gave up 7 bases and V 0 bases, and 9 bases lay outside the gene matches. Germline V gene sequence: CDR1 SGHRS, CDR2 YFSETQ. CDR3 in DNA: TGCGCCAGCAGCTTGGGCGGGAGGGCGGGGGGGAATACGCAGTATTTT. This gives the protein CASSLGGRAGGNTQYF.

The chain recombines TRBV7-9 with TRBJ2-2; 9 bases are shared with TRBD1. The CDR3 sequence is 19 residues long. The V gene's germline CDR1 is SEHNR and CDR2 FQNEAQ (reference sequence). Germline trimming cut 4 bases from V and 3 bases from J; bases unmatched to any gene: 15. CDR3 sequence (DNA): TGTGCCAGCAGCTCGATCCCGGGACAGGGAAATTCGCACACCGGGGAGCTGTTTTTT. Its translation is CASSSIPGQGNSHTGELFF.

This rearrangement joins TRBV11-2 to TRBJ1-3, with D uncertain. The CDR3 contains 14 residues. V was pared by 5 bases and J by 2 bases, with 10 bases between. Germline V lookup: CDR1 SGHAT, CDR2 FQNNGV. The DNA for the CDR3 is TGTGCCAGCAGCCGGGTCGGTCCTGGAAACACCATATATTTT. This codes for CASSRVGPGNTIYF.

The chain couples TRBV5-6 to TRBJ2-6; D remains ambiguous. The V and J ends lost 2 bases and 0 bases respectively, with 15 bases between them. The CDR3 extends over 18 amino acids. Per the germline V gene, CDR1 is SGHDT and CDR2 is YYEEEE. CDR3 bases: TGTGCCAGCAGCTTAAAGGGCGGAAAGGTCTCTGGGGCCAACGTCCTGACTTTC. Translation: CASSLKGGKVSGANVLTF.

The chain joins TRBV19 to TRBJ1-1; tentatively, D is TRBD1 (6 bases). In germline, CDR1 is LNHDA, CDR2 SQIVND (reference sequence). The length of the CDR3 is 14 residues. The V and J ends lost 10 bases and 0 bases respectively, with 15 bases between them. The CDR3 sequence is CATHWGLLNTEAFF. As DNA, the CDR3 is TGTGCCACCCACTGGGGGCTGCTGAACACTGAAGCTTTCTTT.

V usage is TRBV19 and J usage is TRBJ1-1; 9 bases match TRBD1. CDR1 and CDR2 (germline): LNHDA, SQIVND (reference sequence). The CDR3 is 14 amino acids. V lost 10 bases, J lost 4 bases, and 10 bases stayed unmatched. The CDR3, as DNA: TGTGCCACAAGATCGACAGGGGGTATCACTGAAGCTTTCTTT. Residues: CATRSTGGITEAFF.

This chain connects TRBV3-1 (or the pseudogene TRBV3-2) to TRBJ2-2; no firm D call. The V gene lost 5 bases and the J gene lost 6 bases, with 7 bases spanning the gap. The CDR3 covers 12 residues. CDR1 and CDR2 (germline): LGHDT, YNNKEL (reference sequence). CDR3 region: CASSSRPGELFF. The CDR3 nucleotides read TGTGCCAGCAGCTCCCGACCCGGGGAGCTGTTTTTT.

This chain uses TRBV27 with TRBJ1-5; D is possibly TRBD1 (5 bases). CDR1 and CDR2 (germline): MNHEY, SMNVEV (reference sequence). The ends were cut back, 8 bases at V and 7 bases at J, with 12 bases in the middle. The CDR3 contains 12 residues. DNA of the CDR3: TGTGCCAGCCGGGACGTAGGGCAGCCCCAGCATTTT. It is translated as CASRDVGQPQHF.

The chain recombines TRBV11-1 with TRBJ1-1; D remains ambiguous. CDR1 and CDR2 (germline): SGHAT, FQDESV (reference sequence). V dropped 1 base and J dropped 0 bases, with 12 bases sitting between them. The CDR3 extends over 16 amino acids. The CDR3 DNA sequence: TGTGCCAGCAGCTTAGTTCCACAGCCAATGAACACTGAAGCTTTCTTT. It encodes CASSLVPQPMNTEAFF.

The rearrangement links TRBV11-3 to TRBJ2-5, with D unresolved. Trimming removed 8 bases at V and 2 bases at J, with 12 bases between. Per germline, CDR1 SGHNT and CDR2 YENEEA. The CDR3 has 13 residues. CDR3 sequence: CASRPVPQETQYF. The CDR3 bases are TGTGCCAGCCGCCCGGTCCCTCAAGAGACCCAGTACTTC.

J is TRBJ2-1 and V is TRBV7-6, with 9 bases that match TRBD2. The CDR3 length is 17 residues. With V trimmed by 1 base and J by 6 bases, 10 bases remained unmatched. Germline V gene lookup returns CDR1 SGHVS and CDR2 FNYEAQ. In nucleotides, the CDR3 is TGTGCCAGCAGCTTAGGGCTGCGGGGGGGCAAAGTCAATGAGCAGTTCTTC. This codes for CASSLGLRGGKVNEQFF.

The rearrangement joins TRBV19 to TRBJ1-2, with 8 bases lining up with TRBD1. V shed 0 bases and J 7 bases; nucleotides not matched to a gene: 22. The CDR3 runs to 20 residues. Germline lookup yields CDR1 LNHDA and CDR2 SQIVND (reference sequence). DNA for the CDR3: TGTGCCAGTAGTATAGATCTCTGGAGGGCAGGGGGCGCCTCGGTAGGTGGCTACACCTTC. As protein: CASSIDLWRAGGASVGGYTF.

The rearrangement joins TRBV20-1 to TRBJ2-5; TRBD1 or TRBD2 may be the D gene (5 bases each). Deletions cut 3 bases from V and 4 bases from J, with 18 bases between. The CDR3 length is 15 residues. Germline V CDR1 and CDR2: DFQATT, SNEGSKA (reference sequence). The CDR3 DNA reads as TGCAGTGCTAGTCTGGGTGGGACGGTGAGAGAGACCCAGTACTTC. This sequence encodes CSASLGGTVRETQYF.

This clone was counted once. J is TRBJ2-1 and V is TRBV14, with TRBD2 matching over 9 bases. Germline CDR1 is SGHDN and CDR2 is FVKESK. V lost 4 bases, J lost 2 bases, and 6 bases stayed unmatched. The CDR3 length is 16 residues. Here the CDR3 DNA reads TGTGCCAGCAGCCTTTTAAGCGGGGGGCCCTACAATGAGCAGTTCTTC. As protein: CASSLLSGGPYNEQFF.